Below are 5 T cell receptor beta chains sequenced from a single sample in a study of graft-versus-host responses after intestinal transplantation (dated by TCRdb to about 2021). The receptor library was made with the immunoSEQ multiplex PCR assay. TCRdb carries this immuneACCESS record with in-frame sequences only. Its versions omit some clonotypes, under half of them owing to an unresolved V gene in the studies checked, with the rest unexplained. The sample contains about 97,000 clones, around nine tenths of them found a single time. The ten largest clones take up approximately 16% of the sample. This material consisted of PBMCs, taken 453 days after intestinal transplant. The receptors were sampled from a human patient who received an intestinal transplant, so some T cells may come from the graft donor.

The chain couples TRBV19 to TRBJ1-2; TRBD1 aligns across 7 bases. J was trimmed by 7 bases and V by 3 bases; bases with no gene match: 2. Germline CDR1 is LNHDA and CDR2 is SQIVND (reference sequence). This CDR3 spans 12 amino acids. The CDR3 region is CASSIRDSGYTF. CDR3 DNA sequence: TGTGCCAGTAGTATCAGGGACAGTGGCTACACCTTC.

The CDR3 bases are TGTGCCAGTAGCACAGGGGGTTTTTCCTACGAGCAGTACTTC. This sequence encodes CASSTGGFSYEQYF. This sequence joins TRBV19 and TRBJ2-7; 8 bases agree with TRBD1. The V segment lost 6 bases and the J segment 1 base; nucleotides outside the gene matches: 5. Germline V gene sequence: CDR1 LNHDA, CDR2 SQIVND (reference sequence). CDR3 length: 14 amino acids.

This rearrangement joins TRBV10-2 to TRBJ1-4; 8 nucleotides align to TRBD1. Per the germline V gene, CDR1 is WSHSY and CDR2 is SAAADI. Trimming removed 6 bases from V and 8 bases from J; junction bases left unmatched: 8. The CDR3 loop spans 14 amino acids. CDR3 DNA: TGCGCCAGCAGGGCAGGGGGCTTAGGAGAAAAACTGTTTTTT. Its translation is CASRAGGLGEKLFF.

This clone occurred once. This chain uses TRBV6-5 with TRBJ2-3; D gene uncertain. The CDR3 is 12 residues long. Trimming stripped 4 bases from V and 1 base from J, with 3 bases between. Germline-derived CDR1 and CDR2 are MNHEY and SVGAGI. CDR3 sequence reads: CASSSGTDTQYF. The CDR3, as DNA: TGTGCCAGCAGTTCTGGCACAGATACGCAGTATTTT.

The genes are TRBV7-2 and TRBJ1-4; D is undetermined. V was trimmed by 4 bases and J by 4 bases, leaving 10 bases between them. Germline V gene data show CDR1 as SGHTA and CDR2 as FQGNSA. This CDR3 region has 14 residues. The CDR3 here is CASSYWAGNEKLFF. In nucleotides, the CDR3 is TGTGCCAGCAGCTATTGGGCGGGTAATGAAAAACTGTTTTTT.